Following are 12 T cell receptor beta chains from one sample sequenced in a study of OX40 agonist ivuxolimab in advanced cancers. Produced via immunoSEQ multiplex PCR; TCRdb's table is partial and in-frame only. The table lists some 100,000 clones, 94% of them singletons. Source: CD4+ or CD8+ T cells sorted from blood, taken in a trial of the OX40 agonist ivuxolimab. The receptor set was obtained from an adult with an advanced solid tumor such as melanoma, head and neck, liver or kidney cancer.

The genes are TRBV4-1 and TRBJ1-4; D possibly corresponds to TRBD1 (6 bases). Germline lookup yields CDR1 MGHRA and CDR2 YSYEKL. V lost 1 base and J 7 bases, leaving 16 bases between the germline ends. The CDR3 loop spans 16 amino acids. The CDR3: CASSQAPLRGGEKLFF. The CDR3 DNA is TGCGCCAGCAGCCAAGCCCCTCTCAGGGGAGGTGAAAAACTGTTTTTT.

The rearrangement uses TRBV14 and TRBJ2-2, with TRBD1 identical over 10 bases. CDR1 and CDR2 (germline): SGHDN, FVKESK. The ends lost 4 bases at V and 2 bases at J; junction bases unmatched: 4. This CDR3 comprises 16 residues. The CDR3 spells CASSRGQGLNTGELFF. DNA of the CDR3: TGTGCCAGCAGCCGGGGACAGGGGCTAAACACCGGGGAGCTGTTTTTT.

The chain links TRBV21-1 to TRBJ2-7; TRBD1, the table's D call, was not compared with the DNA. TRBV21-1 is deemed a pseudogene. The CDR3 length is 16 residues. CDR3 coding DNA: TGTGCCAGCAGCAAAGGCTATGGACAGGGGGCGGCCGAGCAGTACTTC. Amino acid sequence: CASSKGYGQGAAEQYF.

The rearrangement uses TRBV7-9 and TRBJ1-2, with 7 nucleotides matching TRBD1. This CDR3 is 15 amino acids long. Germline loops: CDR1 SEHNR, CDR2 FQNEAQ (reference sequence). With V trimmed by 5 bases and J by 1 base, 7 bases remained unmatched. CDR3 amino acids: CASSPRDSVNYGYTF. The CDR3, as DNA: TGTGCCAGCAGCCCTCGGGACAGCGTTAACTATGGCTACACCTTC.

The V and J genes are TRBV11-2 and TRBJ2-3, with D possibly TRBD2 on 5 matching bases. The CDR3 contains 15 residues. Germline V gene data show CDR1 as SGHAT and CDR2 as FQNNGV. Deletions cut 6 bases from V and 0 bases from J, with 13 bases between. The chain's CDR3 is CASRSSGTSTDTQYF. The DNA for the CDR3 is TGTGCCAGCAGGTCATCGGGAACCAGCACAGATACGCAGTATTTT.

V is TRBV11-2 and J is TRBJ1-6; D gene ambiguous. Germline V gene lookup returns CDR1 SGHAT and CDR2 FQNNGV. The CDR3 length is 13 residues. Trimming cost V 4 bases and J 6 bases, with 7 bases left between them. Here the CDR3 DNA reads TGTGCCAGCAGCTACCGGGGTAATTCACCCCTCCACTTT. Protein sequence: CASSYRGNSPLHF.

The chain carries TRBV19 and TRBJ2-2; D may be TRBD2 (5 bases). Trimming took off 6 bases at V and 4 bases at J, with 12 bases between the two ends. CDR1 and CDR2 (germline): LNHDA, SQIVND (reference sequence). The CDR3 extends over 14 amino acids. The CDR3 sequence is CASRPGWGTGELFF. The CDR3 DNA is TGTGCCAGTAGGCCGGGGTGGGGCACCGGGGAGCTGTTTTTT.

The J gene is TRBJ2-4, the V gene TRBV2, with TRBD1 as a possible D gene (6 bases). Trimming stripped 2 bases from V and 4 bases from J, with 15 bases between. CDR3 size: 16 residues. The germline V gene has CDR1 SNHLY and CDR2 FYNNEI. CDR3 amino acids: CASSEITGQLKNIQYF. As DNA, the CDR3 is TGTGCCAGCAGTGAAATTACTGGACAGCTTAAAAACATTCAGTACTTC.

The chain recombines TRBV7-6 with TRBJ2-5, with 12 positions matching TRBD2. The CDR3 extends over 17 amino acids. J gave up 0 bases and V 1 base, and 3 bases lay outside the gene matches. Germline CDR1 reads SGHVS; CDR2 reads FNYEAQ. The CDR3 spells CASSLGGTSGYQETQYF. The CDR3 DNA reads as TGTGCCAGCAGCTTAGGGGGGACTAGCGGGTACCAAGAGACCCAGTACTTC.

Turning to this clone: Other DNA sequences in this sample translate to the same CDR3. The chain joins TRBV7-7 to TRBJ1-1, with 8 bases that match TRBD1. Germline V gives CDR1 SSHAT, CDR2 FNYEAQ (reference sequence). This CDR3 spans 13 amino acids. Losses at the gene ends were 3 bases for V and 5 bases for J; bases not matched to a gene: 2. DNA for the CDR3: TGTGCCAGCAGCTTCCGGACAGGGACTGAAGCTTTCTTT. Its protein product is CASSFRTGTEAFF.

The J gene is TRBJ2-1, the V gene TRBV27; 8 bases align to TRBD2. V shed 6 bases, J shed 3 bases, and the junction held 7 bases outside the gene matches. This CDR3 is 15 amino acids long. Germline loops: CDR1 MNHEY, CDR2 SMNVEV (reference sequence). CDR3 region: CASRDSGVYYNEQFF. CDR3 in DNA: TGTGCCAGCAGAGATAGCGGGGTCTACTACAATGAGCAGTTCTTC.

The V and J genes are TRBV9 and TRBJ2-7; tentative D call: TRBD2 (6 bases). This CDR3 comprises 14 residues. Germline lookup yields CDR1 SGDLS and CDR2 YYNGEE. V was trimmed by 4 bases and J by 3 bases, leaving 14 bases between them. DNA of the CDR3: TGTGCCAGCAGCCCCCGGACGGACTACTACGAGCAGTACTTC. It specifies CASSPRTDYYEQYF.